The present TCR beta chain was sequenced within a study of T cells after yellow fever vaccination. The study's findings and limits: Overlap between CD4 and CD8 compartments was detected for a small share of clonotypes. Secondary responses were weaker yet peaked faster, day 5 versus 15.

CDR3 length: 14 residues. Unmatched junction bases numbered 0, after V lost 1 base and J lost 1 base. Germline loops: CDR1 LNHDA, CDR2 SQIVND (reference sequence). One entry per CDR3 protein, called by TCRdb with MiXCR from the 5' RACE reads. The sample includes fewer than 650,000 distinct CDR3 sequences, about a fifth seen only once; the top ten take about 15%. This clonotype was observed a few times. Its specificity is unknown. This sequence joins TRBV19 and TRBJ2-5, with 7 bases matching TRBD2. The receptor's source is a man between 18 and 35 years old who received the YFV17D yellow fever vaccine. Sequenced here: PBMCs, sampled roughly 20 days after the first yellow fever vaccination. The CDR3 reads CASSIASGQETQYF. CDR3 DNA: TGTGCCAGTAGTATAGCTAGCGGCCAAGAGACCCAGTACTTC.